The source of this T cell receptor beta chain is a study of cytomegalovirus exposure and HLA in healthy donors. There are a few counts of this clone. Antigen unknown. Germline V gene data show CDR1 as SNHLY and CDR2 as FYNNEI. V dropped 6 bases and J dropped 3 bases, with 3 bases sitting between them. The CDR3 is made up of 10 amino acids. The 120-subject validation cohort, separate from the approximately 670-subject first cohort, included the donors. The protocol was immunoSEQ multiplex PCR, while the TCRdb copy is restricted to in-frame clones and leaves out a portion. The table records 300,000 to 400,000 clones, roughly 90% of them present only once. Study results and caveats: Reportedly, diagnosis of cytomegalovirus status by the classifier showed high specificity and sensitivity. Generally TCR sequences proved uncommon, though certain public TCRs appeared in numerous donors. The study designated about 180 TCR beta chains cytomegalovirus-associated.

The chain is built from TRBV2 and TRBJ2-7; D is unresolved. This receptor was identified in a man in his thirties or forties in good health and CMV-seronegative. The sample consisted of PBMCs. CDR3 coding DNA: TGTGCCAGCAGCTACTACGAGCAGTACTTC. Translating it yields CASSYYEQYF.